The 5 T cell receptor beta chains reported below all come from one sample, sequenced in a study of identical twins listed by TCRdb under 2016. Libraries were prepared through 5' RACE. Sequencer: Illumina HiSeq 2000. Using fastp trimming at Q25 and MiXCR clonotype assembly, TCRdb reanalyzed the public sequencing data and kept in-frame beta chains. One record per CDR3 amino acid sequence lists the most common genes and DNA. This sample is represented by approximately 680,000 distinct CDR3 sequences; around 7.5% of them were singletons. The leading ten clones occupy roughly 1.5% of the sample. This sample also appeared in a second study, on yellow fever vaccine responses in identical twins.

The source material was PBMCs. The receptors come from a woman aged 18-29 years in good health.

This clonotype showed up just a few times. This chain links TRBV20-1 with TRBJ2-1; the match to TRBD2 covers 8 bases. The trim removed 6 bases at V and 8 bases at J, leaving 15 bases unmatched. The CDR3 is 15 residues long. Germline CDR1 reads DFQATT; CDR2 reads SNEGSKA (reference sequence). The CDR3 region is CSAPKAALAGHEQFF. CDR3 DNA: TGCAGTGCCCCGAAAGCCGCCCTAGCGGGTCATGAGCAGTTCTTC.

This clonotype was counted between two and nine times. The chain employs TRBV4-1 and TRBJ1-2; D not certain. This CDR3 has 13 residues. Germline CDR1 and CDR2: MGHRA and YSYEKL. V was trimmed by 1 base and J by 8 bases, leaving 11 bases between them. CDR3: CASSQVKESGYTF. As DNA, the CDR3 is TGCGCCAGCAGCCAAGTGAAGGAGAGCGGCTACACCTTC.

This clonotype was seen repeatedly, ten times or more. V gene TRBV7-9 combines with J gene TRBJ2-4; D uncertain. Germline values: CDR1 SEHNR, CDR2 FQNEAQ (reference sequence). The CDR3 sequence is 15 residues long. Trimming removed 6 bases from V and 0 bases from J, with 12 bases in between. For the CDR3, the DNA is TGTGCCAGCAGTCACCCGGGCCTAGCCAAAAACATTCAGTACTTC. Translated: CASSHPGLAKNIQYF.

The V and J genes are TRBV27 and TRBJ2-7; either TRBD1 or TRBD2 may supply D (7 bases each). The CDR3 extends over 15 amino acids. Trimming removed 5 bases from V and 4 bases from J, with 18 bases in between. Germline loops: CDR1 MNHEY, CDR2 SMNVEV (reference sequence). CDR3 amino acids: CASSQGGGAGYEQYF. CDR3 DNA: TGTGCCAGCAGTCAGGGGGGGGGCGCAGGGTACGAGCAGTACTTC.

This clonotype has at least ten counts. This chain uses TRBV12-3 or TRBV12-4 with TRBJ2-7; D is possibly TRBD1 (5 bases). V was shortened by 4 bases and J by 1 base, with 11 bases between the two germline ends. The CDR3 length is 14 residues. In DNA form, the CDR3 reads TGTGCCAGCAGTTCGCAGACAGTTTCCTACGAGCAGTACTTC. This codes for CASSSQTVSYEQYF.